This TCR beta chain was captured in a study of control samples from healthy donors and cancer patients. Measured with immunoSEQ multiplex PCR; TCRdb has only the in-frame clones, and not every one. The data show about 220,000 clones, around 94% seen once. The trim removed 4 bases at V and 8 bases at J, leaving 15 bases unmatched. There are 18 residues in the CDR3. Germline lookup yields CDR1 SGHDN and CDR2 FVKESK. This clonotype was obtained from a man in his forties or fifties in good health. The sample comprised blood. This chain uses TRBV14 with TRBJ2-1; 12 bases fit TRBD2. The CDR3 bases are TGTGCCAGCAGCCCCCTGACTAGCGGGGGCCCTAATCTCGATGAGCAGTTCTTC. Translation: CASSPLTSGGPNLDEQFF.